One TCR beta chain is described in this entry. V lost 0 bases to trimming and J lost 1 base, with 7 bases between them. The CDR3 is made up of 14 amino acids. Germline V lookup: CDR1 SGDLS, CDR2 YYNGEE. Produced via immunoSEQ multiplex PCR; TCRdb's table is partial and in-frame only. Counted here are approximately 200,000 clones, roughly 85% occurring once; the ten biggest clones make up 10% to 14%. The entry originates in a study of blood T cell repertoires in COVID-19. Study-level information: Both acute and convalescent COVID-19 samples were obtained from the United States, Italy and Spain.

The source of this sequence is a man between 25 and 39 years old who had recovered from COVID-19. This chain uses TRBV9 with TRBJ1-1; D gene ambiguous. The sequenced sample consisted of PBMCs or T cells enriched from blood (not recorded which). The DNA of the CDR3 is TGTGCCAGCAGCGTAGGTGCGGAGAACACTGAAGCTTTCTTT. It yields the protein CASSVGAENTEAFF.